A single TCR beta chain is shown here with its context. This clonotype occurred a few times. The antigen it binds to is not known. The input lacks base qualities; no much larger clone sits a single base away. The data were taken from a study of T cell repertoires in cytomegalovirus infection (dated by TCRdb to about 2019). The study in broad terms: Donor HLA type was relevant to the analysis, as public TCR beta signatures indicated carriage of CMV infection together with the matching HLA type. Findings and caveats that apply to the study as a whole: In the ex vivo response, HLA-C-restricted CMV-specific TCR beta clonotypes were dominant, and in two of eight donors the single most frequent clonotype came from this HLA-C-restricted group. Cumulative frequency of public TCR beta family members discriminated carriers of CMV infection plus the relevant HLA type in this cohort and an independent roughly 340-donor cohort.

Inclusive of the bounding cysteine and phenylalanine, the CDR3 is 13 residues long. The only DNA kept is the CDR3, 39 bases in frame from the first base. V gives up 6 bases and J gives up 2 bases, and the segment between their germline ends measures 10 bases. In the germline V gene (reference sequence), CDR1 corresponds to MNHEY and CDR2 to SMNVEV. Sequencer: Illumina HiSeq 1500. The public reads were run again by TCRdb, first through fastp at Q25 and then through MiXCR, and only productive beta chains were kept. Every entry covers one CDR3 protein and lists the most common genes and DNA from its rows. The sample table contains some 680,000 distinct CDR3 sequences; only one count was recorded for 35% to 40% of them. The top ten hold around 2.8% of the sample.

This sequence was found in a human donor in good health (CMV status not recorded). Some clones in this sample may be carry-over from other donors' samples. Sequencing was carried out using PBMCs. In this chain, TRBV27 is recombined with TRBJ1-2; no D segment can be confidently identified. DNA sequence: TGTGCCAGCAGCATCAGTGCGAACTATGGCTACACCTTC. This encodes CASSISANYGYTF.